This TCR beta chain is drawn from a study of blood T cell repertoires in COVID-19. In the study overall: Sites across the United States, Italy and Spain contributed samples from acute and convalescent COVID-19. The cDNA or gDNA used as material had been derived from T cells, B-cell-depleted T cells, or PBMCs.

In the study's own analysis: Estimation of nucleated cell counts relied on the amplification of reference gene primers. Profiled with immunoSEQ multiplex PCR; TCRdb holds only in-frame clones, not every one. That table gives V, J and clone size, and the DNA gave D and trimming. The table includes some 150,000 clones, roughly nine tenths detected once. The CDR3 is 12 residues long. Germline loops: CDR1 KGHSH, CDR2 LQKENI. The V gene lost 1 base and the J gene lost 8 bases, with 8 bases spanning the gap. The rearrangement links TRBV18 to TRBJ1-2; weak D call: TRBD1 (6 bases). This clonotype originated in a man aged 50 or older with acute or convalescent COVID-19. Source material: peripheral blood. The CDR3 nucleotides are TGTGCCAGCTCACCACAGGGGGACGGCTACACCTTC. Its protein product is CASSPQGDGYTF.